This T cell receptor (beta chain) was observed in a study of early T cells in non-severe SARS-CoV-2 infection. Study as a whole: Bulk RNA taken from unsorted whole blood was sequenced, leaving chains unpaired. Whole-study findings and limits: In VDJdb matching, anti-spike CD8 responses were favored while private and CD4 specificities went missing.

The CDR3 extends over 14 amino acids. The germline gives CDR1 KGHSH, CDR2 LQKENI. The V and J ends lost 3 bases and 2 bases respectively, with 10 bases between them. TCRdb ran MiXCR on the 5' RACE reads and lists one entry per CDR3 protein. The data show tens of thousands of distinct CDR3 sequences, around 4.5% seen once. Concerning this clonotype: Its antigen is currently unknown.

The sample comprised whole blood. J is TRBJ2-5 and V is TRBV18; D uncertain. The TCR originated in an adult who was a healthcare worker with PCR-confirmed SARS-CoV-2 infection or an uninfected control (not recorded which). CDR3 amino acids: CASSPRREQETQYF. Here the CDR3 DNA reads TGTGCCAGCTCACCGAGGCGCGAGCAAGAGACCCAGTACTTC.